This T cell receptor (beta chain) is drawn from a study of a mutant IDH1 vaccine in newly diagnosed glioma. The wider study: Vaccination started 4-6 weeks after radiotherapy alone, or with temozolomide cycles. Treated individuals were about 60% male and 37.5% female, averaging about 37 years of age.

V was clipped by 3 bases and J by 5 bases, with 15 bases between them. Germline loops: CDR1 SNHLY, CDR2 FYNNEI. The CDR3 length is 15 residues. About this clone: Its antigen is currently unknown.

Sequenced by immunoSEQ multiplex PCR; TCRdb stores in-frame clones only, minus some. Altogether some 87,000 clones are present, 81% being singletons, with the ten largest covering 5% to 6.5%. Time point described: week 47, end of study. It was 300 ug of mutant IDH1 20-mer peptide that made up each vaccine dose, given with topical imiquimod. Donor tumors were new WHO grade 3 or 4 IDH1-mutant, ATRX-lost astrocytomas. The sequence derives from a man aged 35 to 55 with glioma. The sequences come from PBMCs, collected from a glioma patient whose treatment included an IDH1 peptide vaccine. V usage is TRBV2 and J usage is TRBJ2-3, with a weak D call TRBD2 (7 bases). CDR3 in DNA: TGTGCCAGCAGTGAGGAGGGGAGGGGGAGAGATACGCAGTATTTT. Translated, it gives CASSEEGRGRDTQYF.